This TCR beta chain comes out of a study of OX40 agonist ivuxolimab in advanced cancers. About the study: Ivuxolimab, which is an agonistic anti-OX40 (CD134) antibody, was administered to the patients. Study observations and caveats: Within 6 weeks, CD4+ and CD8+ blood T cells expanded clonally at 0.1 to 3.0 mg/kg.

In the case of this clone: Antigen unknown.

Assay used: immunoSEQ multiplex PCR; TCRdb lists only in-frame clones, some missing. The data contain 80,000 or so clones, roughly 90% of them singletons. Germline CDR1 MNHEY, CDR2 SVGAGI. The CDR3 sequence is 13 residues long. The V segment lost 6 bases and the J segment 8 bases; nucleotides outside the gene matches: 6. This TCR was recovered from an adult with an advanced solid tumor such as melanoma, head and neck, liver or kidney cancer. V usage is TRBV6-5 and J usage is TRBJ2-3; 9 bases align to TRBD1. The source was CD4+ or CD8+ T cells sorted from blood, collected in a trial of the OX40 agonist ivuxolimab. The CDR3 nucleotides read TGTGCCAGCAGCCGGGACAGGGATGGTACGCAGTATTTT. It encodes CASSRDRDGTQYF.